The source of this T cell receptor (beta chain) is a study of response to subunit inactivated influenza vaccine. Study-level results: The authors proposed limited new T cell recruitment per seasonal influenza vaccination.

TCRdb called the RT-PCR reads again in MiXCR, with one record for every CDR3 protein. The table records roughly 180,000 distinct CDR3 sequences, around 8.8% of them present only once. CDR3 length: 15 amino acids. The V and J ends lost 0 bases and 4 bases respectively, with 13 bases between them. Germline-derived CDR1 and CDR2 are LGHNA and YNFKEQ. This clonotype was seen more than once but under ten times. Antigen: not known. The TCR originated in a man in his fifties or sixties who received an inactivated influenza vaccine. The chain combines TRBV4-2 with TRBJ2-7, with D tentatively TRBD1 (6 bases). This sample comprised non-naive T cells sorted from PBMCs, obtained on the day of vaccination. This CDR3 reads CASSQDPQGVYEQYF. Here the CDR3 DNA reads TGTGCCAGCAGCCAAGATCCACAGGGCGTGTACGAGCAGTACTTC.